This TCR beta chain came from a study of CD8 T cells in Susac syndrome. Random hexamers primed reverse transcription of roughly 0.5 to 1 ug RNA. Amplification of TCR beta CDR3 was carried out by immunoSEQ multiplex PCR, which covered 54 Vbeta and 13 Jbeta segments. MiXCR was run by TCRdb on the immunoSEQ multiplex PCR reads, yielding one entry per CDR3 protein. The data contain hundreds of thousands of distinct CDR3 sequences, 93% of them singletons. V shed 5 bases and J shed 5 bases, with 13 bases lying between them. The length of the CDR3 is 13 residues. Looked up from germline, CDR1 is GTSNPN and CDR2 is SVGIG (reference sequence). The study sequenced TCR beta in blood CD8+ and CD4+ T cells.

The chain combines TRBV30 with TRBJ1-5, with D perhaps matching TRBD1 (5 bases). Sequenced: CD4+ T cells from PBMCs. This sequence was found in a human donor with multiple sclerosis. Here the CDR3 reads CAWGKTDDQPQHF. CDR3 nucleotides: TGTGCCTGGGGGAAGACAGACGATCAGCCCCAGCATTTT. Full variable domain (missing parts from reference TRBV30 and TRBJ1-5): SQTIHQWPATLVQPVGSPLSLECTVEGTSNPNLYWYRQAAGRGLQLLFYSVGIGQISSEVPQNLSASRPQDRQFILSSKKLLLSDSGFYLCAWGKTDDQPQHFGDGTRLSIL.